The 14 T cell receptor beta chains presented below share a single source sample, sequenced in a study of identical twins (dated by TCRdb to the mid-2010s). The receptor library was made with 5' RACE. Sequenced using an Illumina HiSeq 2000. The public reads were quality trimmed at Q25 with fastp and then assembled into clones with MiXCR by TCRdb, keeping productive beta chains. Rows matching on CDR3 protein sequence are summarized as one entry with the most common DNA and genes. Here the sample has approximately 1.8 million distinct CDR3 sequences; around 33% occur a single time. 0.25% to 0.3% of the sample rests with the top ten. Sequencing used cord blood. The receptors here all came from a newborn girl in good health.

The V call is TRBV5-1, the J call TRBJ2-5; D not certain. The V and J ends lost 5 bases and 4 bases respectively, with 9 bases between them. The germline gives CDR1 SGHRS, CDR2 YFSETQ. This CDR3 is 12 amino acids long. Here the CDR3 reads CASRSEGETQYF. The CDR3 DNA reads as TGCGCCAGCAGATCAGAAGGAGAGACCCAGTACTTC.

This clonotype was found a few times. In DNA, the CDR3 is TGTGCCACCAGCAGAGATTCTAGTGGGACAGGGGCTGAAAAACTGTTTTTT. Encoded protein: CATSRDSSGTGAEKLFF. V is TRBV15 and J is TRBJ1-4, with 10 positions matching TRBD1. V trimming: 0 bases; J trimming: 7 bases; junction bases outside the gene matches: 8. CDR3 length: 17 amino acids. The germline gives CDR1 LNHNV, CDR2 YYDKDF (reference sequence).

The chain combines TRBV28 with TRBJ2-1; tentatively, D is TRBD1 or TRBD2 (5 bases each). This CDR3 is built from 14 residues. Trimming cost V 4 bases and J 10 bases, with 17 bases left between them. The V gene's germline CDR1 is MDHEN and CDR2 SYDVKM. The CDR3 reads CASSSPGRTSEQFF. The CDR3 DNA follows: TGTGCCAGCAGTTCTCCGGGACGGACTTCCGAGCAGTTCTTC.

Only a few counts were recorded for this clonotype. This chain connects TRBV20-1 to TRBJ2-4, with D uncertain. CDR3 length: 13 amino acids. CDR1 and CDR2 (germline): DFQATT, SNEGSKA (reference sequence). Trimming removed 2 bases at V and 0 bases at J, with 5 bases between. CDR3 DNA sequence: TGCAGTGCTAGACACGGAGCCAAAAACATTCAGTACTTC. As protein: CSARHGAKNIQYF.

This clonotype was counted only a few times. Sequence at one end of the junction differs from germline and may be a read error. The gene calls are TRBV28 and TRBJ2-7; 9 bases are a match to TRBD1. Germline values: CDR1 MDHEN, CDR2 SYDVKM. The CDR3 has 14 residues. The CDR3 here is CASTLQGASYEQYF. In nucleotides, the CDR3 is TGTGCCAGCACTTTACAGGGGGCAAGCTACGAGCAGTACTTC.

This clonotype was counted once. The chain has TRBV6-5 and TRBJ2-1; 12 bases agree with TRBD2. With V trimmed by 6 bases and J by 10 bases, 10 bases remained unmatched. This CDR3 is 15 amino acids long. Germline lookup yields CDR1 MNHEY and CDR2 SVGAGI. DNA for the CDR3: TGTGCCAGCAGAGGACTAGCGGGACGAACCGGGGAGCAGTTCTTC. Its translation: CASRGLAGRTGEQFF.

The table lists this clonotype with many counts. The gene calls are TRBV29-1 and TRBJ2-3, with TRBD2 as a possible D gene (6 bases). Germline values: CDR1 SQVTM, CDR2 ANQGSEA. V gave up 2 bases and J gave up 0 bases, with 6 bases separating them. This CDR3 is built from 13 residues. CDR3 coding DNA: TGCAGCGTTGAAAGCGGGAGCACAGATACGCAGTATTTT. This gives the protein CSVESGSTDTQYF.

To note about this clonotype: A much larger clone lies one base from this, so it may be a read error. This chain joins TRBV5-6 and TRBJ2-3, with 10 bases lining up with TRBD2. This CDR3 has 16 residues. Germline V gene sequence: CDR1 SGHDT, CDR2 YYEEEE. With V trimmed by 0 bases and J by 1 base, 2 bases remained unmatched. Here the CDR3 reads CASSLELAGCTDTQYF. As DNA, the CDR3 is TGTGCCAGCAGCTTGGAACTAGCGGGATGCACAGATACGCAGTATTTT.

This clonotype occurred many times. The CDR3, as DNA: TGCAGCGCCGGACTTGAGACCCAGTACTTC. Protein product: CSAGLETQYF. The V call is TRBV29-1, the J call TRBJ2-5; possible D gene TRBD2, 5 bases. The CDR3 runs to 10 residues. Trimming took 7 bases from V and 5 from J, leaving 8 bases between them. Germline V gene lookup returns CDR1 SQVTM and CDR2 ANQGSEA.

The gene calls are TRBV12-3 or TRBV12-4 and TRBJ2-1, with 10 nucleotides matching TRBD2. Trimming cost V 6 bases and J 3 bases; bases outside gene matches: 8. The CDR3 spans 16 residues. CDR3 loop: CASSRSGRDYYNEQFF. CDR3 sequence (DNA): TGTGCCAGCAGCCGAAGCGGGAGGGATTACTACAATGAGCAGTTCTTC.

The V call is TRBV6-2 or TRBV6-3, the J call TRBJ2-3, with a tentative D call TRBD2 (6 bases). The CDR3 length is 18 residues. The V gene lost 5 bases and the J gene lost 2 bases, with 23 bases spanning the gap. Per germline, CDR1 MNHEY and CDR2 SVGEGT. The chain's CDR3 is CASSRRGTSRLNTDTQYF. In DNA form, the CDR3 reads TGTGCCAGCAGTCGCCGAGGGACTTCCAGACTAAACACAGATACGCAGTATTTT.

This clonotype has only a few counts. The CDR3 DNA sequence: TGTGCCAGCCGACTCCTGGGGGGCCCAGATACGCAGTATTTT. Its translation is CASRLLGGPDTQYF. V usage is TRBV12-3 or TRBV12-4 and J usage is TRBJ2-3, with D perhaps assigned TRBD1 or TRBD2 (6 bases each). V lost 8 bases and J lost 4, with 16 bases in between. The CDR3 is 14 residues long.

This clonotype showed up just once. V gene TRBV20-1 combines with J gene TRBJ2-1; 11 bases align to TRBD2. The CDR3 has 16 residues. The germline CDR1 and CDR2 sequences are DFQATT and SNEGSKA (reference sequence). This chain's CDR3 is CNPTSGIRSSYNEQFF. The CDR3 region has the DNA TGCAACCCGACTAGCGGGATCCGGAGCTCCTACAATGAGCAGTTCTTC.

The chain employs TRBV10-3 and TRBJ2-1; TRBD2 is a possible D gene (5 bases). The germline V gene encodes CDR1 ENHRY and CDR2 SYGVKD. The CDR3 is made up of 18 amino acids. V was pared by 2 bases and J by 8 bases, with 25 bases between. As DNA, the CDR3 is TGTGCCATCAGTGAGGACCTCCCACAGCGGCATGACGCCGATGAGCAGTTCTTC. This encodes CAISEDLPQRHDADEQFF.